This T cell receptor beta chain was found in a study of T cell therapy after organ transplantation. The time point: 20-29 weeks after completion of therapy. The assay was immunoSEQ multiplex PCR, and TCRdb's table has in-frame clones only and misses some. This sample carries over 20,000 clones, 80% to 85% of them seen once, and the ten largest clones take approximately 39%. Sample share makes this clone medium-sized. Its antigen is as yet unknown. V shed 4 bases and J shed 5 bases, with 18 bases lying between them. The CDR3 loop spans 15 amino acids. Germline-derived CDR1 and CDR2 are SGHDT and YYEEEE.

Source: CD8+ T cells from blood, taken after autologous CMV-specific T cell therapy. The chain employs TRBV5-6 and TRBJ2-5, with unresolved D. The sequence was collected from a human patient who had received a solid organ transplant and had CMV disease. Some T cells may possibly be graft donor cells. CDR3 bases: TGTGCCAGCAGCGGCCCGGGTCCTACGTGGGAGACCCAGTACTTC. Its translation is CASSGPGPTWETQYF.